These 10 T cell receptor beta chains originate from one sample sequenced in a study of T cells in Graves' hyperthyroidism and ophthalmopathy. TCR beta CDR3 regions were amplified from RNA. Researchers ran a first-round RT-PCR on the TCR CDR3 using the HTBI primer set. Each CDR3 protein is one row after TCRdb ran MiXCR on the multiplex PCR reads. The table has hundreds of thousands of distinct CDR3 sequences, 38% seen once; the top ten hold 7% to 10%. The material sequenced was blood. These receptor sequences come from a man between 18 and 35 years old with Graves' hyperthyroidism.

This clonotype was counted only a few times. The chain recombines TRBV7-2 with TRBJ2-7; 7 nucleotides agree with TRBD1. The germline gives CDR1 SGHTA, CDR2 FQGNSA. The CDR3 is made up of 14 amino acids. V lost 5 bases to trimming and J lost 5 bases; unmatched junction nucleotides: 9. CDR3 DNA: TGTGCCAGCAGCGAAGGCGACAGGGTCAACGAGCAGTACTTC. Protein product: CASSEGDRVNEQYF.

CDR3: CSAPQGPQETQYF. The CDR3 DNA sequence: TGCAGTGCTCCCCAGGGGCCGCAAGAGACCCAGTACTTC. The gene calls are TRBV20-1 and TRBJ2-5, with D possibly being TRBD1 (6 bases). This CDR3 comprises 13 residues. Per germline, CDR1 DFQATT and CDR2 SNEGSKA (reference sequence). The V end was cut by 5 bases, the J end by 2 bases, with 12 bases between.

About this clonotype: A much larger clone sits a single nucleotide away, making a read error possible. The chain combines TRBV2 with TRBJ1-6; 7 bases agree with TRBD1. J gave up 4 bases and V 6 bases, and 3 bases lay outside the gene matches. The CDR3 extends over 14 amino acids. Germline values: CDR1 SNHLY, CDR2 FYNNEI. The CDR3 DNA reads TGTGCCAGCAGGGGACAGTTTTATAATTCACCCCTCCACTTT. Its protein is CASRGQFYNSPLHF. The full variable domain, its missing parts supplied by reference TRBV2 and TRBJ1-6, is EPEVTQTPSHQVTQMGQEVILRCVPISNHLYFYWYRQILGQKVEFLVSFYNNEISEKSEIFDDQFSVERPDGSNFTLKIRSTKLEDSAMYFCASRGQFYNSPLHFGNGTRLTVT.

The chain links TRBV6-1 to TRBJ1-5; D ambiguous. There are 15 residues in the CDR3. In germline, CDR1 is MNHNS, CDR2 SASEGT. Deletions cut 3 bases from V and 3 bases from J, with 12 bases between. For the CDR3, the DNA is TGTGCCAGCAGTGACTGGTCAGCCCTCAATCAGCCCCAGCATTTT. This encodes CASSDWSALNQPQHF.

This clonotype has ten or more counts. V is TRBV12-3 or TRBV12-4 and J is TRBJ1-6, with D possibly TRBD1 on 5 matching bases. This CDR3 is 13 amino acids long. V lost 5 bases and J 7 bases, leaving 9 bases between the germline ends. CDR3 sequence (DNA): TGTGCCAGCAGTGCGACAGAGAATTCACCCCTCCACTTT. It encodes CASSATENSPLHF.

V is TRBV12-3 or TRBV12-4 and J is TRBJ1-1; D unresolved. This CDR3 contains 13 residues. The ends were cut back, 9 bases at V and 1 base at J, with 12 bases in the middle. Here the CDR3 DNA reads TGTGCCAGTGGGGTGGGAGGGAACACTGAAGCTTTCTTT. It yields the protein CASGVGGNTEAFF.

The table lists this clonotype with many counts. The V and J genes are TRBV2 and TRBJ2-5; perhaps TRBD2 as D (6 bases). V lost 0 bases, J lost 5 bases, and 10 bases lay in between. Germline V gives CDR1 SNHLY, CDR2 FYNNEI. The CDR3 is made up of 14 amino acids. This CDR3 is CASSEAIGGETQYF. The CDR3 DNA follows: TGTGCCAGCAGTGAAGCTATAGGAGGGGAGACCCAGTACTTC.

The sample holds many counts of this clonotype. The chain has TRBV19 and TRBJ1-6, with a possible D match to TRBD1 (5 bases). V lost 5 bases to trimming and J lost 10 bases, with 15 bases between them. The V gene's germline CDR1 is LNHDA and CDR2 SQIVND (reference sequence). The CDR3 spans 14 residues. As DNA, the CDR3 is TGTGCCAGTAGTGAAAGGGGCGAAATCTCACCCCTCCACTTT. It specifies CASSERGEISPLHF.

The chain couples TRBV27 to TRBJ1-1; 9 bases map to TRBD1. Germline assignment: CDR1 MNHEY and CDR2 SMNVEV (reference sequence). The CDR3 totals 17 residues. Germline trimming cut 2 bases from V and 3 bases from J; bases unmatched to any gene: 10. CDR3 in DNA: TGTGCCAGCAGTTTACGCCGGACAGGGGAGATAGACACTGAAGCTTTCTTT. It codes for CASSLRRTGEIDTEAFF.

This clonotype was seen many times. The V call is TRBV9, the J call TRBJ1-2, with 7 bases matching TRBD1. Germline CDR1 is SGDLS and CDR2 is YYNGEE. There are 14 residues in the CDR3. The V and J ends lost 0 bases and 7 bases, in that order; junction bases with no gene match: 6. CDR3 loop: CASSVEGQAGGYTF. In nucleotides, the CDR3 is TGTGCCAGCAGCGTAGAAGGACAGGCAGGTGGCTACACCTTC.